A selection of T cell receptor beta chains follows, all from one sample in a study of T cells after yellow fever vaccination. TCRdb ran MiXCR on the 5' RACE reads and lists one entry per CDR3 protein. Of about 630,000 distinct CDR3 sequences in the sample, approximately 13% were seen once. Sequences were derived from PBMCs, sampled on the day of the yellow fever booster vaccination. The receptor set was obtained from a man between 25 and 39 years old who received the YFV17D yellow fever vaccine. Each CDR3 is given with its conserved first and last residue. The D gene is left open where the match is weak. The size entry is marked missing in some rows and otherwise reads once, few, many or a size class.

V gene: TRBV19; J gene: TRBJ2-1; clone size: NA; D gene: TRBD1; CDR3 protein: CASSDREIYNEQFF; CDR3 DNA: TGTGCCAGTAGTGACAGGGAAATATACAATGAGCAGTTCTTC
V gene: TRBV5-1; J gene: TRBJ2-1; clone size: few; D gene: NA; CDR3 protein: CASSLVGTSYNEQFF; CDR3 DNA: TGCGCCAGCAGCTTGGTGGGAACGTCCTACAATGAGCAGTTCTTC
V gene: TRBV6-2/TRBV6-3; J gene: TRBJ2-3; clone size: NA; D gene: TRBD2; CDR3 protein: CASSSGTSGSPSTDTQYF; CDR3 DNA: TGTGCCAGCAGCTCCGGGACTAGCGGGAGCCCGAGCACAGATACGCAGTATTTT
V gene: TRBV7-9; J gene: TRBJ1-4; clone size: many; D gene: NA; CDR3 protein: CASSSGATNEKLFF; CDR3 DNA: TGTGCCAGCAGCTCAGGGGCTACTAATGAAAAACTGTTTTTT
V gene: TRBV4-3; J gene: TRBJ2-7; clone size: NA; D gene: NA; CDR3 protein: CASSQDNGASSYEQYF; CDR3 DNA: TGCGCCAGCAGCCAAGATAACGGGGCTTCCTCCTACGAGCAGTACTTC
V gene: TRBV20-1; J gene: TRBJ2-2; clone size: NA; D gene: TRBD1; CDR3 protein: CSASGQGGSGELFF; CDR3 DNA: TGCAGTGCTTCGGGACAGGGGGGGTCCGGGGAGCTGTTTTTT
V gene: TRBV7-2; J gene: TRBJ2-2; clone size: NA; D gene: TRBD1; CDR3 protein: CASSFQGAIGELFF; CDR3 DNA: TGTGCCAGCAGCTTCCAGGGGGCTATCGGGGAGCTGTTTTTT
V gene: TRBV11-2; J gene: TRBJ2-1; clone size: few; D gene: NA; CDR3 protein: CASSLYRFNEQFF; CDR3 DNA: TGTGCCAGCAGCCTCTATCGATTCAATGAGCAGTTCTTC
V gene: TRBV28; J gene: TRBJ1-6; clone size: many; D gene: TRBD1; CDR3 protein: CASTTGQGYSPLHF; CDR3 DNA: TGTGCCAGCACAACGGGACAGGGTTATTCACCCCTCCACTTT
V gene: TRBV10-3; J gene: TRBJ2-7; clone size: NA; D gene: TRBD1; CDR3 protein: CATGTGNLEEQYF; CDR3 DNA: TGTGCCACCGGGACAGGGAATCTGGAAGAGCAGTACTTC
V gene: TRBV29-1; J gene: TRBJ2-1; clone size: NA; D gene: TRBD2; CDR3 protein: CSAYTSGIEQFF; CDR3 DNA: TGCAGCGCTTATACTAGCGGGATTGAGCAGTTCTTC
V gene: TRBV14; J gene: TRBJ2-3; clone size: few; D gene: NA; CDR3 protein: CASSQEWTDTQYF; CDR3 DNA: TGTGCCAGCAGCCAAGAATGGACAGATACGCAGTATTTT
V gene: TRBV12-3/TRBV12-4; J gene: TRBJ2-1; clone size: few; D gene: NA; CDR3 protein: CASHRGPYNEQFF; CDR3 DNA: TGTGCCAGCCATCGGGGGCCTTACAATGAGCAGTTCTTC
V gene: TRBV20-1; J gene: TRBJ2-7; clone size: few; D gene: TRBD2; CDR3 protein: CSARDLLAGGPYEQYF; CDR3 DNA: TGCAGTGCTAGAGATCTTTTAGCGGGAGGGCCATACGAGCAGTACTTC
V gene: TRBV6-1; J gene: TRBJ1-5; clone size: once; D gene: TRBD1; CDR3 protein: CASLRGQTAEPQHF; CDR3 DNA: TGTGCCAGCTTGAGGGGGCAGACTGCTGAGCCCCAGCATTTT
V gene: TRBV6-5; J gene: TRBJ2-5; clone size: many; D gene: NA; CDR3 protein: CASSYSTRETQYF; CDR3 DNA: TGTGCCAGCAGTTATTCCACCAGAGAGACCCAGTACTTC
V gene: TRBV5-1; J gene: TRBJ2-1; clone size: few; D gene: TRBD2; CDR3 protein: CASSSYQTSGYNEQFF; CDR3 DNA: TGCGCCAGCAGCTCCTATCAGACTAGCGGGTACAATGAGCAGTTCTTC
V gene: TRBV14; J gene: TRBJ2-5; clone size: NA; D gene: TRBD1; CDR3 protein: CASSRRQGAETQYF; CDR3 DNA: TGTGCCAGCAGCCGACGACAGGGGGCAGAGACCCAGTACTTC
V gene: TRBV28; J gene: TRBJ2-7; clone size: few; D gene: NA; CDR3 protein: CASTSTNSYEQYF; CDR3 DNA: TGTGCCAGCACTTCGACTAACTCCTACGAGCAGTACTTC
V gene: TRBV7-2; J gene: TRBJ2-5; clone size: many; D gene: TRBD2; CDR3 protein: CASSPFSLREGETQYF; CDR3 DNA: TGTGCCAGCAGCCCCTTTTCTTTGCGGGAGGGAGAGACCCAGTACTTC
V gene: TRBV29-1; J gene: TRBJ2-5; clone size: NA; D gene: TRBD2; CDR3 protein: CSVRLAANQETQYF; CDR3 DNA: TGCAGCGTCAGACTAGCGGCGAACCAAGAGACCCAGTACTTC
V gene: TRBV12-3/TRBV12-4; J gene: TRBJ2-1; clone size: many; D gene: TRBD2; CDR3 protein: CASRITTSGNTEQFF; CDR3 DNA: TGTGCCAGCAGGATTACGACTAGCGGGAACACTGAGCAGTTCTTC
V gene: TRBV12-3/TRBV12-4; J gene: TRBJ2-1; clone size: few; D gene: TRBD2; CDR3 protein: CASSPLLSSGRAVYEQFF; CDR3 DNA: TGTGCCAGCAGCCCCCTCCTCTCTAGCGGGAGGGCCGTCTATGAGCAGTTCTTC
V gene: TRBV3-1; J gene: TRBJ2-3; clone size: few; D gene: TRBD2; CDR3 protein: CASTSFAGGPDTQYF; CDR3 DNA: TGTGCCAGCACCAGCTTTGCGGGAGGGCCGGATACGCAGTATTTT